This TCR beta chain was observed in a study of T cell responses to AZD1222 COVID-19 vaccine. The CDR3 runs 13 residues. Between the trimmed V and J ends, which lost 4 bases and 6 bases, there was a span of 12 bases. CDR1 and CDR2 from the germline V gene are MNHEY and SMNVEV (reference sequence). For this clone: Antigen specificity is unknown.

The repertoire was sequenced with immunoSEQ multiplex PCR; TCRdb's copy has only in-frame clones and lacks some. The sample holds approximately 220,000 clones, just over 90% seen once. Overall study findings and caveats: Scientists sampled the repertoires only once the peak T cell response had passed. Variant regions that are unmutated are reportedly the target of nearly half of spike-specific TCRs. Spike-specific TCR breadth and depth both grew after two AZD1222 doses. Clonal diversity was possibly underestimated, and the donors were mostly white British, with more females.

This chain links TRBV27 with TRBJ1-2; no firm D call. The sample here was peripheral blood, taken on day 0 of MenACWY control vaccination. The TCR sequence derives from an adult in good health. CDR3 sequence: CASSYRVSHGYTF. The DNA for the CDR3 is TGTGCCAGCAGTTACCGGGTGTCACATGGCTACACCTTC.